Listed below are T cell receptor beta chains from one sample, sequenced in a study of OX40 agonist ivuxolimab in advanced cancers. This table comes from immunoSEQ multiplex PCR, and its TCRdb copy is limited to in-frame clones, with some not included. The top ten hold 5.8% of the sample, which has about 92,000 clones, 70% to 85% seen once. Sequences were derived from CD4+ or CD8+ T cells sorted from blood, sampled in a trial of the OX40 agonist ivuxolimab. These receptors originate from an adult with an advanced solid tumor such as melanoma, head and neck, liver or kidney cancer. The CDR3 runs from the conserved cysteine through the conserved F or W. A D gene is named only where the DNA matches it firmly. The size entry is marked missing in some rows and otherwise reads once, few, many or a size class.

abundance	d_gene	j_gene	v_gene	CDR3aa	CDR3nt
.	.	TRBJ1-4	TRBV7-8	CASSLEGFANEKLFF	TGTGCCAGCAGCTTAGAGGGATTCGCTAATGAAAAACTGTTTTTT
.	.	TRBJ2-2	TRBV12-5	CASGLARGSTNTGELFF	TGTGCTAGTGGTTTGGCAAGGGGGAGTACGAACACCGGGGAGCTGTTTTTT
.	.	TRBJ2-1	TRBV6-1	CASSVDGSSYNEQFF	TGTGCCAGCAGTGTTGACGGTAGCTCCTACAATGAGCAGTTCTTC
once	.	TRBJ1-1	TRBV2	CASRAQLSNTEAFF	TGTGCCAGCAGGGCACAGCTTTCGAACACTGAAGCTTTCTTT
.	.	TRBJ1-3	TRBV4-1	CASSQRGTLSGNTIYF	TGCGCCAGCAGCCAACGAGGGACACTCTCTGGAAACACCATATATTTT
.	.	TRBJ2-2	TRBV7-6	CASSLATGELFF	TGTGCCAGCAGCTTAGCCACCGGGGAGCTGTTTTTT
once	.	TRBJ2-7	TRBV12-5	CASGSQGYYEQYF	TGTGCTAGTGGTTCTCAGGGGTACTACGAGCAGTACTTC
.	.	TRBJ1-1	TRBV19	CASSIGELLGEAFF	TGTGCCAGTAGTATCGGAGAGCTCCTGGGTGAAGCTTTCTTT
.	.	TRBJ1-3	TRBV28	CASGGNTIYF	TGTGCCAGCGGGGGAAACACCATATATTTT
.	TRBD1	TRBJ2-7	TRBV4-1	CASSAPGQDYYEQYF	TGCGCCAGCAGCGCGCCGGGACAGGACTACTACGAGCAGTACTTC
.	TRBD1	TRBJ2-7	TRBV5-5	CASSLGQGIFYEQYF	TGTGCCAGCAGCTTAGGACAGGGGATTTTCTACGAGCAGTACTTC
.	.	TRBJ2-6	TRBV7-2	CASSLAFSNQGVAGANVLTF	TGTGCCAGCAGCTTAGCCTTCTCCAACCAGGGCGTCGCTGGGGCCAACGTCCTGACTTTC
.	.	TRBJ2-3	TRBV4-3	CASSQEAGDTQYF	TGCGCCAGCAGCCAAGAAGCCGGAGATACGCAGTATTTT
.	.	TRBJ1-1	TRBV6-6	CASSYRQPVTEAFF	TGTGCCAGCAGTTACCGGCAGCCCGTTACTGAAGCTTTCTTT
.	.	TRBJ2-5	TRBV5-1	CASSLGPLPETQYF	TGCGCCAGCAGCCTGGGACCCTTGCCGGAGACCCAGTACTTC
.	.	TRBJ2-7	TRBV7-9	CASSLEGGPSYEQYF	TGTGCCAGCAGCTTAGAGGGCGGGCCCTCCTACGAGCAGTACTTC
.	.	TRBJ1-2	TRBV19	CASGQPGLGKSGYTF	TGTGCCAGTGGACAACCGGGCCTTGGGAAGAGTGGCTACACCTTC
.	TRBD1	TRBJ1-4	TRBV7-9	CASSSLGDRGGKLFF	TGTGCCAGCAGCTCCCTGGGGGACAGGGGCGGAAAACTGTTTTTT
.	.	TRBJ1-2	TRBV10-3	CAITQGKGYGYTF	TGTGCCATCACCCAGGGTAAGGGCTATGGCTACACCTTC
.	TRBD1	TRBJ1-2	TRBV6-6	CASSLRTGVYGYTF	TGTGCCAGCAGTCTCCGGACAGGGGTATATGGCTACACCTTC
few	.	TRBJ2-7	TRBV9	CASSRGGEADEQYF	TGTGCCAGTAGCCGGGGTGGGGAAGCCGACGAGCAGTACTTC
.	.	TRBJ1-4	TRBV2	CASSVGEGKLFF	TGTGCCAGCAGTGTAGGGGAGGGAAAACTGTTTTTT
.	.	TRBJ2-7	TRBV11-2	CASSFVYEQYF	TGTGCCAGCAGCTTTGTCTACGAGCAGTACTTC
.	.	TRBJ2-5	TRBV21-1	CASTRLAGEIETQYF	TGTGCCAGCACCAGACTAGCGGGAGAAATAGAGACCCAGTACTTC
.	TRBD1	TRBJ1-2	TRBV19	CASSIKTGTANYGYTF	TGTGCCAGTAGTATCAAAACCGGGACAGCGAACTATGGCTACACCTTC
.	TRBD2	TRBJ2-1	TRBV14	CASSKEKGLAGGNEQFF	TGTGCCAGCAGCAAAGAGAAGGGACTAGCGGGTGGTAATGAGCAGTTCTTC
.	.	TRBJ2-1	TRBV7-2	CASSPRGGAFSYNEQFF	TGTGCCAGCAGCCCTAGGGGAGGCGCCTTCTCCTACAATGAGCAGTTCTTC
.	.	TRBJ2-3	TRBV14	CASSQDRGFTQYF	TGTGCCAGCAGCCAAGACAGGGGCTTTACGCAGTATTTT
.	.	TRBJ2-1	TRBV6-6	CASSPPAGKNEQFF	TGTGCCAGCAGCCCCCCGGCAGGGAAGAATGAGCAGTTCTTC
.	.	TRBJ1-2	TRBV10-1	CASSESPGWDYGYTF	TGCGCCAGCAGTGAGTCGCCAGGGTGGGACTATGGCTACACCTTC
.	TRBD2	TRBJ2-7	TRBV4-1	CASSPGGTSGSYEQYF	TGCGCCAGCAGCCCTGGAGGGACTAGCGGCTCCTACGAGCAGTACTTC
.	.	TRBJ2-7	TRBV27	CASSLLGQGHEQYF	TGTGCCAGCAGTTTATTGGGGCAGGGGCACGAGCAGTACTTC
.	TRBD2	TRBJ2-7	TRBV7-9	CASSLGEGSEQYF	TGTGCCAGCAGCTTAGGGGAGGGATCCGAGCAGTACTTC
.	TRBD2	TRBJ2-3	TRBV5-4	CASSSPLGLARDTQYF	TGTGCCAGCAGCTCTCCGCTGGGACTAGCCAGGGATACGCAGTATTTT
.	TRBD1	TRBJ1-2	TRBV5-8	CASSAWTGANYGYTF	TGTGCCAGCAGCGCCTGGACAGGGGCTAACTATGGCTACACCTTC
.	.	TRBJ1-1	TRBV4-1	CASSQDQQLNTEAFF	TGCGCCAGCAGCCAAGATCAACAGTTGAACACTGAAGCTTTCTTT
.	.	TRBJ2-7	TRBV30	CAYRDGPYEQYF	TGTGCCTACCGGGACGGACCCTACGAGCAGTACTTC
.	.	TRBJ2-7	TRBV5-6	CASSLADGDEQYF	TGTGCCAGCAGCTTGGCCGATGGGGACGAGCAGTACTTC
once	TRBD1	TRBJ2-7	TRBV11-2	CASSLWERDRAYEQYF	TGTGCCAGCAGCTTGTGGGAGAGGGACAGGGCCTACGAGCAGTACTTC
.	.	TRBJ1-3	TRBV6-6	CASSYTRSGGNTIYF	TGTGCCAGCAGCTACACCAGGAGCGGGGGAAACACCATATATTTT
.	.	TRBJ1-1	TRBV25-1	CASSEDRGKTAFF	TGTGCCAGCAGTGAAGATAGGGGGAAAACGGCTTTCTTT